This T cell receptor (beta chain) was retrieved from a study of graft-versus-host responses after intestinal transplantation. The V segment lost 1 base and the J segment 4 bases; nucleotides outside the gene matches: 9. Per the germline V gene, CDR1 is SGHAT and CDR2 is FQNNGV. The CDR3 sequence is 17 residues long. Once graft tissue had been processed, intraepithelial and lamina propria lymphocytes were released. This clone was seen only once. This table comes from immunoSEQ multiplex PCR, and its TCRdb copy is limited to in-frame clones, with some not included. The sample lists thousands of clones; over 55% were seen once.

This chain joins TRBV11-2 and TRBJ1-1, with 10 positions matching TRBD1. The sequence was collected from a human patient who received an intestinal transplant, so some T cells may come from the graft donor. The input for sequencing was ileum tissue, taken 1018 days after intestinal transplantation. CDR3 amino acids: CASSLGTGRQGATEAFF. CDR3 sequence (DNA): TGTGCCAGCAGCTTAGGAACGGGACGACAGGGGGCCACTGAAGCTTTCTTT.